This section outlines one TCR beta chain sequence together with its context. What it binds is unknown. These data are taken from a study of Ad26.COV2.S vaccination and SARS-CoV-2 variants. Study-wide background: Vaccine-arm donor from the placebo-controlled COV1001 Ad26.COV2.S trial. By the intramuscular route, Ad26.COV2.S was given once, or twice 56 days apart. The study, taken as a whole, reports: Overall T cell responses may have been underestimated by the analyses of TCR breadth and depth.

Trimming shortened V by 2 bases and J by 4 bases, and 9 bases separated the two germline ends. The germline CDR1 and CDR2 sequences are MNHNS and SASEGT. The CDR3 has 13 residues. The treatment here: over 15 received Ad26.COV2.S at low or high dose, single or two shots; about 5 received placebo; per-sample allocation not given. Specimens were obtained on day 63 following the first vaccine or placebo injection. Its platform was an Ad26 vector, and its expressed antigen was Wuhan-strain SARS-CoV-2 spike. TCRdb keeps only in-frame clones here, not all; method: immunoSEQ multiplex PCR. The sample includes approximately 480,000 clones, approximately 88% of them seen just once.

The sequencing used peripheral blood, collected in a trial of Ad26.COV2.S vaccine versus placebo. The V and J genes are TRBV6-1 and TRBJ2-7; D call uncertain. This sequence originates from a person aged 18-60 years who received the Ad26.COV2.S COVID-19 vaccine or a placebo. The CDR3 sequence is CASSELGVYEQYF. The CDR3 DNA follows: TGTGCCAGCAGTGAACTCGGTGTGTACGAGCAGTACTTC.